This TCR beta chain was found in a study of blood T cell repertoires in COVID-19. For the study at large: Acute and convalescent COVID-19 specimens originated in the United States, Italy and Spain.

The CDR3 runs 17 residues. V lost 0 bases and J 4 bases, leaving 15 bases between the germline ends. Germline CDR1 reads SGHTA; CDR2 reads FQGNSA. Per the authors' pipeline: Amplified reference gene primers provided the basis for estimating nucleated cell counts. The protocol was immunoSEQ multiplex PCR, while the TCRdb copy is restricted to in-frame clones and leaves out a portion. For V, J and clone size, that table is used; D and trimming come from the DNA. The sample has around 370,000 clones, approximately 89% seen once; the top ten hold less than 3.5%. This clonotype was sampled from a woman in her late teens or twenties who had recovered from COVID-19. This chain connects TRBV7-2 to TRBJ2-2, with D perhaps matching TRBD1 (6 bases). The material sequenced was peripheral blood. CDR3: CASSLAAGDWGTGELFF. DNA for the CDR3: TGTGCCAGCAGCTTAGCGGCAGGGGATTGGGGCACCGGGGAGCTGTTTTTT.